This T cell receptor (beta chain) was sequenced in a study of T cell responses to AZD1222 COVID-19 vaccine. Study-wide results and caveats: Across the whole spike, CD4 TCRs peaked at regions 160-218 and 743-854.

Assay: immunoSEQ multiplex PCR; the TCRdb copy retains only in-frame clones and omits some. The table shows tens of thousands of clones, with roughly 87% occurring only once. The V end was cut by 3 bases, the J end by 7 bases, with 16 bases between. This CDR3 is 15 amino acids long. The germline gives CDR1 MNHEY, CDR2 SVGAGI. Remarks on this clone: Its antigen is as yet unknown.

The sequence derives from an adult who received the AZD1222 COVID-19 vaccine. The specimen was peripheral blood, collected 28 days after the second AZD1222 dose. The rearrangement links TRBV6-5 to TRBJ2-4, with D possibly matching TRBD1 (6 bases). CDR3 region: CASSYFGGSSNIQYF. Here the CDR3 DNA reads TGTGCCAGCAGTTATTTTGGGGGCTCAAGCAACATTCAGTACTTC.